The 20 T cell receptor beta chains reported below all come from one sample, sequenced in a study of blood T cell repertoires in COVID-19 (dated by TCRdb to 2019 to 2021). The library was generated by the immunoSEQ multiplex PCR assay. TCRdb provides this immuneACCESS table in a form limited to in-frame rearrangements. Some clones are lacking; in checked studies, under half of them reflect an unresolved V gene, and why the rest are absent is not known. Counted in this sample were 31,000 or so clones; more than 80% of them appeared once. The top ten hold 15% to 20% of the sample. Sequenced sample: peripheral blood. All receptors come from a man older than 75 with acute or convalescent COVID-19.

This chain uses TRBV5-1 with TRBJ1-2, with TRBD1 identical over 8 bases. CDR1 and CDR2 (germline): SGHRS, YFSETQ. The ends lost 0 bases at V and 0 bases at J; junction bases unmatched: 4. This CDR3 is built from 16 residues. CDR3 loop: CASSLGDRWANYGYTF. The CDR3 coding sequence is TGCGCCAGCAGCTTGGGGGACAGGTGGGCTAACTATGGCTACACCTTC.

The CDR3 bases are TGTGCCAGCAGCTCCAGAGGGGGCGCGGACACCGGGGAGCTGTTTTTT. Its protein is CASSSRGGADTGELFF. V and J are TRBV5-5 and TRBJ2-2; 7 positions agree with TRBD1. With 3 bases clipped from V and 3 bases from J, the junction kept 8 bases outside the gene matches. This CDR3 has 16 amino acids. Per the germline V gene, CDR1 is SGHKS and CDR2 is YYEKEE (reference sequence). Full variable domain (remainder filled in from reference TRBV5-5 and TRBJ2-2): DAGVTQSPTHLIKTRGQQVTLRCSPISGHKSVSWYQQVLGQGPQFIFQYYEKEERGRGNFPDRFSARQFPNYSSELNVNALLLGDSALYLCASSSRGGADTGELFFGEGSRLTVL.

This clone showed up just once. The rearrangement uses TRBV2 and TRBJ2-5; 9 bases are a match to TRBD1. The CDR3 covers 16 residues. Germline V lookup: CDR1 SNHLY, CDR2 FYNNEI. V gave up 3 bases and J gave up 2 bases; unmatched junction bases: 7. CDR3 sequence reads: CASSEWDRAGQETQYF. The CDR3, as DNA: TGTGCCAGCAGTGAGTGGGACAGGGCCGGGCAAGAGACCCAGTACTTC.

The V call is TRBV7-9, the J call TRBJ1-1, with 9 nucleotides matching TRBD1. With 2 bases clipped from V and 4 bases from J, the junction kept 11 bases outside the gene matches. The length of the CDR3 is 17 residues. Germline V gene sequence: CDR1 SEHNR, CDR2 FQNEAQ (reference sequence). The CDR3 loop reads CASSLYAGQDRGTEAFF. The CDR3 nucleotides read TGTGCCAGCAGCTTATACGCTGGACAGGACAGGGGCACTGAAGCTTTCTTT.

This chain connects TRBV12-5 to TRBJ2-3; D gene uncertain. V dropped 1 base and J dropped 2 bases, with 7 bases sitting between them. Germline V lookup: CDR1 LGHNT, CDR2 FRNRAP. This CDR3 comprises 14 residues. The DNA for the CDR3 is TGTGCTAGTGGTTTGGACAGAGTCACAGATACGCAGTATTTT. Translating gives CASGLDRVTDTQYF. The full variable domain, in which reference TRBV12-5 and TRBJ2-3 provide the parts outside the CDR3, is DARVTQTPRHKVTEMGQEVTMRCQPILGHNTVFWYRQTMMQGLELLAYFRNRAPLDDSGMPKDRFSAEMPDATLATLKIQPSEPRDSAVYFCASGLDRVTDTQYFGPGTRLTVL.

The V call is TRBV10-3, the J call TRBJ2-2; no definite D call. From germline, CDR1 is ENHRY and CDR2 SYGVKD. Trimming took off 11 bases at V and 3 bases at J, with 13 bases between the two ends. The CDR3 consists of 13 residues. The CDR3 bases are TGTGCCTGCAACCGGGTCGACACCGGGGAGCTGTTTTTT. It is translated as CACNRVDTGELFF.

The chain employs TRBV7-8 and TRBJ2-2; 9 nucleotides match TRBD1. The CDR3 contains 15 residues. Germline assignment: CDR1 SGHVS and CDR2 FQNEAQ. V shed 5 bases, J shed 3 bases, and the junction held 4 bases outside the gene matches. The CDR3 loop is CASSPYRGHTGELFF. The DNA for the CDR3 is TGTGCCAGCAGCCCATACAGGGGGCACACCGGGGAGCTGTTTTTT.

A few counts support this clone. The rearrangement links TRBV19 to TRBJ2-7; D might be TRBD2 (5 bases). Germline lookup yields CDR1 LNHDA and CDR2 SQIVND (reference sequence). CDR3 length: 15 residues. Deletions cut 0 bases from V and 11 bases from J, with 20 bases between. The CDR3 region has the DNA TGTGCCAGTAGTATAGATCAGGTGGCGGACTCCTCTAAGTACTTC. Translating gives CASSIDQVADSSKYF.

The J gene is TRBJ1-2, the V gene TRBV19, with a weak D call TRBD1 (5 bases). Trimming shortened V by 3 bases and J by 8 bases, and 22 bases separated the two germline ends. Germline CDR1 and CDR2: LNHDA and SQIVND (reference sequence). This CDR3 contains 16 residues. CDR3 sequence reads: CASSIGFDGAGNGYTF. For the CDR3, the DNA is TGTGCCAGTAGTATCGGGTTTGATGGGGCAGGGAACGGCTACACCTTC.

The J gene is TRBJ1-2, the V gene TRBV19; 11 nucleotides agree with TRBD1. The V segment lost 1 base and the J segment 7 bases; nucleotides outside the gene matches: 8. The CDR3 loop spans 16 amino acids. CDR1 is LNHDA and CDR2 is SQIVND in the germline V gene (reference sequence). The CDR3 DNA reads as TGTGCCAGTAGTATAGTCGCCGGGACAGGGGGAATTGGCTACACCTTC. This encodes CASSIVAGTGGIGYTF.

V usage is TRBV6-5 and J usage is TRBJ2-4, with 10 bases lining up with TRBD1. Germline V gene lookup returns CDR1 MNHEY and CDR2 SVGAGI. The junction had 6 bases not matched to a gene; V was cut back by 4 bases and J by 6 bases. CDR3 length: 15 amino acids. The CDR3 reads CASSFSRDRGNIQYF. The CDR3 bases are TGTGCCAGCAGTTTTTCCCGGGACAGGGGAAACATTCAGTACTTC.

The genes are TRBV18 and TRBJ2-5, with no clear D. CDR1 is KGHSH and CDR2 is LQKENI in the germline V gene. The CDR3 covers 13 residues. Trimming stripped 2 bases from V and 3 bases from J, with 7 bases between. The CDR3 DNA is TGTGCCAGCTCACCAGGAGCAGAAGAGACCCAGTACTTC. Translation: CASSPGAEETQYF. The variable domain in full, with the rest retrieved from reference TRBV18 and TRBJ2-5, is NAGVMQNPRHLVRRRGQEARLRCSPMKGHSHVYWYRQLPEEGLKFMVYLQKENIIDESGMPKERFSAEFPKEGPSILRIQQVVRGDSAAYFCASSPGAEETQYFGPGTRLLVL.

A single count supports this clone. The genes are TRBV5-1 and TRBJ1-2; D not resolved. This CDR3 spans 17 amino acids. With 0 bases removed from V and 1 base from J, the gap between germline ends came to 16 bases. CDR1 and CDR2 (germline): SGHRS, YFSETQ. For the CDR3, the DNA is TGCGCCAGCAGCTTGGCCGTAAGTGTGCAGTATAACTATGGCTACACCTTC. Its translation: CASSLAVSVQYNYGYTF.

V gene TRBV6-2 or TRBV6-3 combines with J gene TRBJ1-5; no clear D gene. The CDR3 spans 15 residues. The germline V gene has CDR1 MNHEY and CDR2 SVGEGT. Deletions cut 1 base from V and 0 bases from J, with 7 bases between. This CDR3 reads CASSYYGLSNQPQHF. The CDR3 bases are TGTGCCAGCAGTTACTACGGACTTAGCAATCAGCCCCAGCATTTT.

V gene TRBV7-2 combines with J gene TRBJ1-2; 7 positions match TRBD1. Germline CDR1 SGHTA, CDR2 FQGNSA. The CDR3 contains 13 residues. Losses at the gene ends were 5 bases for V and 4 bases for J; bases not matched to a gene: 4. The chain's CDR3 is CASSLDRVYGYTF. The CDR3 bases are TGTGCCAGCAGCCTAGACAGGGTCTATGGCTACACCTTC.

The gene calls are TRBV7-2 and TRBJ2-7; 9 bases map to TRBD1. Germline V gene data show CDR1 as SGHTA and CDR2 as FQGNSA. Trimming took 3 bases from V and 2 from J; bases not matched to a gene: 5. The CDR3 extends over 15 amino acids. DNA of the CDR3: TGTGCCAGCAGCTTGGCGGGGACAGGGCCCTACGAGCAGTACTTC. Amino acid sequence: CASSLAGTGPYEQYF.

This clone was counted a single time. The gene calls are TRBV18 and TRBJ2-1; the D gene is possibly TRBD1 (5 bases). V lost 4 bases and J lost 6, with 7 bases in between. CDR1 and CDR2 (germline): KGHSH, LQKENI. This CDR3 contains 12 residues. The chain's CDR3 is CASSQQVNEQFF. The DNA for the CDR3 is TGTGCCAGCTCACAACAGGTCAATGAGCAGTTCTTC.

The chain is built from TRBV24-1 and TRBJ1-2; D is uncertain. The germline CDR1 and CDR2 sequences are KGHDR and SFDVKD. This CDR3 comprises 13 residues. Trimming took 4 bases from V and 3 from J, leaving 8 bases between them. This CDR3 reads CATSDAEYYGYTF. CDR3 DNA: TGTGCCACCAGTGACGCGGAGTACTATGGCTACACCTTC.

The rearrangement uses TRBV28 and TRBJ1-1, with a tentative D call TRBD1 (5 bases). Germline lookup yields CDR1 MDHEN and CDR2 SYDVKM. V lost 7 bases, J lost 0 bases, and 15 bases lay in between. The CDR3 has 15 residues. Here the CDR3 reads CASTIGTRMNTEAFF. DNA of the CDR3: TGTGCCAGCACCATCGGGACTCGAATGAACACTGAAGCTTTCTTT.

This clone was counted a single time. The chain joins TRBV4-1 to TRBJ1-5, with TRBD1 matching over 8 bases. The CDR3 is 14 amino acids. The germline V gene has CDR1 MGHRA and CDR2 YSYEKL. Trimming took 0 bases from V and 5 from J; bases not matched to a gene: 0. In DNA form, the CDR3 reads TGCGCCAGCAGCCAAGAGACAGGGGATCAGCCCCAGCATTTT. Translation gives CASSQETGDQPQHF.